The 9 T cell receptor beta chains presented below share a single source sample, sequenced in a study of blood T cell repertoires in COVID-19. Sequenced by immunoSEQ multiplex PCR; TCRdb stores in-frame clones only, minus some. The sample shows fewer than 350,000 clones, about 89% of them seen only once. Sequenced input: peripheral blood. The receptors originated from a man aged 40-55 years with active or convalescent COVID-19.

This rearrangement joins TRBV4-1 to TRBJ1-2, with D perhaps TRBD1 (6 bases). V shed 0 bases and J shed 2 bases, with 13 bases lying between them. The CDR3 contains 16 residues. Looked up from germline, CDR1 is MGHRA and CDR2 is YSYEKL. The CDR3 here is CASSQDGRTENYGYTF. CDR3 DNA: TGCGCCAGCAGCCAAGACGGTCGGACAGAGAACTATGGCTACACCTTC.

This rearrangement joins TRBV9 to TRBJ2-7; TRBD2 matches at 14 bases. V shed 3 bases and J 4 bases; nucleotides not matched to a gene: 9. Germline-derived CDR1 and CDR2 are SGDLS and YYNGEE. This CDR3 is built from 17 residues. This CDR3 is CASSGSRLAGGKYEQYF. The CDR3 DNA is TGTGCCAGCAGCGGATCGCGACTAGCGGGGGGGAAGTACGAGCAGTACTTC. Full variable domain (remainder filled in from reference TRBV9 and TRBJ2-7): DSGVTQTPKHLITATGQRVTLRCSPRSGDLSVYWYQQSLDQGLQFLIQYYNGEERAKGNILERFSAQQFPDLHSELNLSSLELGDSALYFCASSGSRLAGGKYEQYFGPGTRLTVT.

The chain employs TRBV28 and TRBJ1-2, with a tentative D call TRBD1 (6 bases). The V end lost 1 base, the J end lost 4 bases, and 16 bases lay between the germline ends. The germline CDR1 and CDR2 sequences are MDHEN and SYDVKM. There are 16 residues in the CDR3. CDR3: CASSLLYRVLGYGYTF. In nucleotides, the CDR3 is TGTGCCAGCAGTTTATTATACAGGGTATTAGGCTATGGCTACACCTTC.

The V call is TRBV30, the J call TRBJ1-6; D remains unclear. There are 13 residues in the CDR3. Germline V CDR1 and CDR2: GTSNPN, SVGIG (reference sequence). V shed 2 bases and J shed 8 bases, with 10 bases lying between them. This CDR3 is CAWSQSPDSPLHF. The CDR3 DNA sequence: TGTGCCTGGAGTCAATCACCGGATTCACCCCTCCACTTT. The whole variable domain, filled in from reference TRBV30 and TRBJ1-6, reads SQTIHQWPATLVQPVGSPLSLECTVEGTSNPNLYWYRQAAGRGLQLLFYSVGIGQISSEVPQNLSASRPQDRQFILSSKKLLLSDSGFYLCAWSQSPDSPLHFGNGTRLTVT.

The chain carries TRBV2 and TRBJ1-1; perhaps TRBD1 as D (6 bases). The CDR3 is 14 residues long. The V gene lost 5 bases and the J gene lost 4 bases, with 14 bases spanning the gap. Germline loops: CDR1 SNHLY, CDR2 FYNNEI. DNA for the CDR3: TGTGCCAGCAGTTATGAGGGGGGGAGCACTGAAGCTTTCTTT. Translation: CASSYEGGSTEAFF.

This chain links TRBV3-1 (or the pseudogene TRBV3-2) with TRBJ2-7, with 9 positions matching TRBD1. The J segment lost 3 bases and the V segment lost 3 bases, leaving 3 bases of the junction unmatched. The V gene's germline CDR1 is LGHDT and CDR2 YNNKEL (reference sequence). CDR3 length equals 14 residues. The CDR3 here is CASSHRQGGYEQYF. CDR3 DNA: TGTGCCAGCAGCCATCGACAGGGGGGCTACGAGCAGTACTTC.

This chain links TRBV29-1 with TRBJ2-1; 10 bases line up with TRBD2. The V gene's germline CDR1 is SQVTM and CDR2 ANQGSEA. With 0 bases clipped from V and 5 bases from J, the junction kept 4 bases outside the gene matches. CDR3 length equals 15 residues. The CDR3 is CSVEDLSGGHNEQFF. The CDR3 region has the DNA TGCAGCGTTGAAGATCTTAGCGGGGGGCACAATGAGCAGTTCTTC.

The J gene is TRBJ1-1, the V gene TRBV30; D not certain. V shed 7 bases and J shed 5 bases, with 11 bases lying between them. CDR3 length: 11 residues. CDR1 GTSNPN and CDR2 SVGIG come from the germline V gene (reference sequence). The CDR3 loop reads CASSTATEAFF. In DNA, the CDR3 is TGTGCCTCCTCCACAGCTACTGAAGCTTTCTTT.

V and J are TRBV5-6 and TRBJ2-5; TRBD1 aligns across 9 bases. The J segment lost 2 bases and the V segment lost 3 bases, leaving 5 bases of the junction unmatched. The length of the CDR3 is 15 residues. Germline V gene data show CDR1 as SGHDT and CDR2 as YYEEEE. The CDR3 sequence: CASSSGTGSQETQYF. CDR3 coding DNA: TGTGCCAGCAGCTCCGGGACAGGGAGTCAAGAGACCCAGTACTTC.